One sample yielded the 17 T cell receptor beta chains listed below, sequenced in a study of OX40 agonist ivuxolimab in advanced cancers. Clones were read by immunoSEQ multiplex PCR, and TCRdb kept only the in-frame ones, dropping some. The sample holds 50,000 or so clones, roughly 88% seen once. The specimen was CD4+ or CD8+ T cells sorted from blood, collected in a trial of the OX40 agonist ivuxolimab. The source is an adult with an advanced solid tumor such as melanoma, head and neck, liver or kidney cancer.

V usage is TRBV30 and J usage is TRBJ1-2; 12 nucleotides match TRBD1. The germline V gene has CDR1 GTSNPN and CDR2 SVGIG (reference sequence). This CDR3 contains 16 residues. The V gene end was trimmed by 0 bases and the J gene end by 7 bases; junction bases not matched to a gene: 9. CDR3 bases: TGTGCCTGGAGTGTAGTAGGGGGACAGGGGGCTGGTGGCTACACCTTC. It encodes CAWSVVGGQGAGGYTF.

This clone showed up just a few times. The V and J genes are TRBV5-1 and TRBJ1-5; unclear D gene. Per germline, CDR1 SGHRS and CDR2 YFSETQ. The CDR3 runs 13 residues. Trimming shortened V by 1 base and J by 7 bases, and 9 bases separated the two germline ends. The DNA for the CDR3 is TGCGCCAGCAGCTTGTGGGTCGGGCAGCCCCAGCATTTT. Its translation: CASSLWVGQPQHF.

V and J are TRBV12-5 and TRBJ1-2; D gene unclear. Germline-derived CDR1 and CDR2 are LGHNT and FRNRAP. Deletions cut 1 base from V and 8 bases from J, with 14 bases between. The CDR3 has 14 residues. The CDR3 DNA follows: TGTGCTAGTGGTTTGGACTCGGATGCACGGGGCTACACCTTC. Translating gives CASGLDSDARGYTF.

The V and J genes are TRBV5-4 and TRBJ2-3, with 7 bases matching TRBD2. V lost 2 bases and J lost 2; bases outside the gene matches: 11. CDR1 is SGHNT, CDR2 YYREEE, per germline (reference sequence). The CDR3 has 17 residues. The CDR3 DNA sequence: TGTGCCAGCAGCTTAATCCCGGGGCGGGGGACCACAGATACGCAGTATTTT. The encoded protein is CASSLIPGRGTTDTQYF.

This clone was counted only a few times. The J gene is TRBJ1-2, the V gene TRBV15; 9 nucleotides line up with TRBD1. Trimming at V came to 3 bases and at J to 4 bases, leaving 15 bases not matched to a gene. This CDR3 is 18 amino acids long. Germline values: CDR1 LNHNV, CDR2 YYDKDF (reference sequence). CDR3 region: CATSSWRDREGGSYGYTF. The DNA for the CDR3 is TGTGCCACCAGCAGTTGGAGGGACAGGGAGGGGGGATCCTATGGCTACACCTTC.

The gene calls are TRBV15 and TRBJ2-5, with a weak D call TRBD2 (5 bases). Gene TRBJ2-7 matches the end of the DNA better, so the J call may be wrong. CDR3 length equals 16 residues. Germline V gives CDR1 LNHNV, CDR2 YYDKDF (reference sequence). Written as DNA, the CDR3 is TGTGCCACCAGCAGAGATCGGAGGCCCTCAACCCACGAGCAGTACTTC. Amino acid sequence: CATSRDRRPSTHEQYF.

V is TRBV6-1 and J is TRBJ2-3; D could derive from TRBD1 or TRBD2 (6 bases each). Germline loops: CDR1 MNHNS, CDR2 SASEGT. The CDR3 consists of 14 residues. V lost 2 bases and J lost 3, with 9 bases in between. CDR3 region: CASSERGATDTQYF. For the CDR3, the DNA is TGTGCCAGCAGTGAAAGGGGGGCGACAGATACGCAGTATTTT.

The CDR3 nucleotides are TGTGCCAGCTCACCCGGTCGGGGCAGGGCTGGAGCTAGCACAGATACGCAGTATTTT. Its translation is CASSPGRGRAGASTDTQYF. The rearrangement uses TRBV18 and TRBJ2-3; D possibly uses TRBD1 or TRBD2 (5 bases each). Trimming took off 3 bases at V and 0 bases at J, with 22 bases between the two ends. This CDR3 has 19 residues. The germline V gene encodes CDR1 KGHSH and CDR2 LQKENI.

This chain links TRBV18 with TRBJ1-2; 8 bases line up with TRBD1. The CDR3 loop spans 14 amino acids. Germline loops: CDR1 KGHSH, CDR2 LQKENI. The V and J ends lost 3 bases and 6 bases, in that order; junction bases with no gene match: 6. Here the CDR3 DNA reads TGTGCCAGCTCACCGCGGACAGGGTCGGATGGCTACACCTTC. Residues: CASSPRTGSDGYTF.

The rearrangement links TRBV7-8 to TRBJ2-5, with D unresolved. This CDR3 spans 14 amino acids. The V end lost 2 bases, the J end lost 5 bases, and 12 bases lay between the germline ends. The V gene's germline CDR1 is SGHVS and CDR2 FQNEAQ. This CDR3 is CASSLSNGQETQYF. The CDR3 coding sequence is TGTGCCAGCAGCTTAAGTAACGGGCAGGAGACCCAGTACTTC. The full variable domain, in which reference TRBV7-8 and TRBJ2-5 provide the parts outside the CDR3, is GAGVSQSPRYKVAKRGQDVALRCDPISGHVSLFWYQQALGQGPEFLTYFQNEAQLDKSGLPSDRFFAERPEGSVSTLKIQRTQQEDSAVYLCASSLSNGQETQYFGPGTRLLVL.

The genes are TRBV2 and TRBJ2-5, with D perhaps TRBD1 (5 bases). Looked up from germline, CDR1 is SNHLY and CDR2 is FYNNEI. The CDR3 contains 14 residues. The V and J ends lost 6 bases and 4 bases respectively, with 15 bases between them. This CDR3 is CASSPLQVSETQYF. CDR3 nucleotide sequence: TGTGCCAGCAGCCCTTTACAGGTTTCAGAGACCCAGTACTTC.

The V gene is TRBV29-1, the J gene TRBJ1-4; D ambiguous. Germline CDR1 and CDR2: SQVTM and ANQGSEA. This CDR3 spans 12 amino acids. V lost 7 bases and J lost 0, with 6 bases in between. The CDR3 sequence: CSGVTTNEKLFF. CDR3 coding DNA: TGCAGCGGGGTAACAACTAATGAAAAACTGTTTTTT.

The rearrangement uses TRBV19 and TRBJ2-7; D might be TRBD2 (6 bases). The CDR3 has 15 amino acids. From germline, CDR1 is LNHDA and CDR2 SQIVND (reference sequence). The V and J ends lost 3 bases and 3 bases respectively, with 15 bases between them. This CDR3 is CASSIYAGIDYEQYF. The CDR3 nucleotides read TGTGCCAGTAGTATTTACGCGGGAATAGACTACGAGCAGTACTTC.

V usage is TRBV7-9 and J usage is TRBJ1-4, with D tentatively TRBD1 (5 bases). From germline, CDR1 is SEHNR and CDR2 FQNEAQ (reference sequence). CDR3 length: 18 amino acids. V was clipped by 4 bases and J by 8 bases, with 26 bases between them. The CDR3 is CASSSTWMPGDLGEKLFF. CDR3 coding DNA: TGTGCCAGCAGCTCCACCTGGATGCCGGGGGACTTAGGGGAAAAACTGTTTTTT.

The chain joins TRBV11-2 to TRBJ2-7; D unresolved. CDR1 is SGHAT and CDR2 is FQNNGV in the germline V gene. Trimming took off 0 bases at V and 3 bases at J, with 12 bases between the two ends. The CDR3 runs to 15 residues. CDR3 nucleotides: TGTGCCAGCAGCTTAGACTCGTCACCTTTCTACGAGCAGTACTTC. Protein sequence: CASSLDSSPFYEQYF.

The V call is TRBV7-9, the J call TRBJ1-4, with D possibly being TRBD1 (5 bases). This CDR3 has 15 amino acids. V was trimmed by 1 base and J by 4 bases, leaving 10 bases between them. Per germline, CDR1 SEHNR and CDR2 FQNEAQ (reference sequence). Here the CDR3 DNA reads TGTGCCAGCAGCTTAGGGGGCAGGCTTAATGAAAAACTGTTTTTT. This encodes CASSLGGRLNEKLFF.

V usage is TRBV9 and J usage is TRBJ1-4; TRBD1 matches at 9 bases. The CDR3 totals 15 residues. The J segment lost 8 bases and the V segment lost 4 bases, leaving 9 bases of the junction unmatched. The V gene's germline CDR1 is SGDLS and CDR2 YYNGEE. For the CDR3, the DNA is TGTGCCAGCAGCATGGGACAGGGCTCCTCCGAAAAACTGTTTTTT. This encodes CASSMGQGSSEKLFF. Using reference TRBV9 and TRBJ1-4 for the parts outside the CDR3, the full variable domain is DSGVTQTPKHLITATGQRVTLRCSPRSGDLSVYWYQQSLDQGLQFLIQYYNGEERAKGNILERFSAQQFPDLHSELNLSSLELGDSALYFCASSMGQGSSEKLFFGSGTQLSVL.